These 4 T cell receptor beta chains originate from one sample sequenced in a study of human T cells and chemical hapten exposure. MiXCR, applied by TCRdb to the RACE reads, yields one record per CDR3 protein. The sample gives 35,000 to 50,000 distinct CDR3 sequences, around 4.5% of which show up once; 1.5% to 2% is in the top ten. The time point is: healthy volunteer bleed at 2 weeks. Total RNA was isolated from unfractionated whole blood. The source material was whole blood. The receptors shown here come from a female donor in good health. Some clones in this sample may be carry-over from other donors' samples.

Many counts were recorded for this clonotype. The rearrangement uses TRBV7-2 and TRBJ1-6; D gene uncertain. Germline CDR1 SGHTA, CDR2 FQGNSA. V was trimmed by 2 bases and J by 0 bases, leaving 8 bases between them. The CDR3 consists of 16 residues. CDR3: CASSLYGSSYNSPLHF. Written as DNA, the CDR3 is TGTGCCAGCAGCTTATACGGCAGCTCCTATAATTCACCCCTCCACTTT.

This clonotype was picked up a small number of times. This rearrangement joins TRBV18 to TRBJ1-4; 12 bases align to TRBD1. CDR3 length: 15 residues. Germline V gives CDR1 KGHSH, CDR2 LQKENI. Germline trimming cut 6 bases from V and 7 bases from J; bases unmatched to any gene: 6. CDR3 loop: CASSVGQGASEKLFF. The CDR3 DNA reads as TGTGCCAGCTCGGTGGGACAGGGGGCGTCTGAAAAACTGTTTTTT.

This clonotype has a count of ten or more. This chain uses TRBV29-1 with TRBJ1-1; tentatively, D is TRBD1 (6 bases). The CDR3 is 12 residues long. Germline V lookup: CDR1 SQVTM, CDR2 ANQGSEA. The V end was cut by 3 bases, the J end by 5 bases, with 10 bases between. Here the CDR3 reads CSVEIGGTEAFF. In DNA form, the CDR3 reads TGCAGCGTTGAGATAGGGGGGACTGAAGCTTTCTTT.

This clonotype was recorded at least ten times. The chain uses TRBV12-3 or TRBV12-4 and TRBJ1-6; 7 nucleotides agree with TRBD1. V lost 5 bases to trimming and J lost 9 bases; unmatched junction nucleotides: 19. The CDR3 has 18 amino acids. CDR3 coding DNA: TGTGCCAGCAGTCCCCATGAGGGACAGCTTCTCTTTCTTTCACCCCTCCACTTT. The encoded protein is CASSPHEGQLLFLSPLHF.